This T cell receptor (beta chain) is drawn from a study of blood T cell repertoires in COVID-19 (dated by TCRdb to 2018 to 2021). Concerning the study at large: Samples covering the acute and convalescent phases of COVID-19 were provided by collaborators in the United States, Italy and Spain. The prospective study material was composed of cDNA or gDNA derived from T cells, B-cell-depleted T cells, or PBMCs. Deeply sampled blood TCRbeta repertoires from subjects exposed to, actively infected with, or recovered from COVID-19 were included in the dataset. The repertoires were released in a freely available public database intended as a resource for research on the immune response to SARS-CoV-2. Samples came from the ongoing ImmuneRACE study (first 160 participants) plus 1,254 subjects from 6 global collaborators. A de-identified subject ID, COVID-19 status, age in years and sex were almost always included in the sample metadata. HLA class I and class II types, where available, came from metadata supplied by the sample provider rather than from assay-based typing. Study-wide conclusions, independent of this receptor: The amount of clinical and demographic metadata varied by source and participant and was provided uncurated.

Collaborating institutions collected whole blood in K2EDTA tubes following their own protocols. For TCRbeta analysis, collaborators shipped samples in one of three forms: frozen whole blood, isolated PBMCs, or DNA extracted from either of those sample types. The immunoSEQ Assay, a bias-controlled multiplex PCR, was used to amplify TCRbeta CDR3 regions from genomic DNA. In the paper's pipeline: The number of nucleated cells in each sample was estimated by amplification of reference gene primers within the assay. To quantify the absolute abundance of each unique TCRbeta CDR3 rearrangement, sequence reads were collapsed and filtered. For each sample, productive Simpson clonality was calculated as the square root of Simpson's diversity index over productive rearrangements. Here the immuneACCESS table is served through TCRdb, limited to in-frame sequences with V and J called. Missing clones are a known gap in these copies; in checked studies unresolved V genes cover under half, and the rest lacks a known reason. V and J calls and clone size are copied from that table; D and trimming were computed from the DNA. The sample has roughly 30,000 clones on record, approximately 90% of them singletons. In total, the top ten clones hold more than 3% of the sample.

CDR1 and CDR2 (SEHNR, FQNEAQ) derive from the germline V gene (reference sequence). The CDR3, cysteine through phenylalanine, is 15 amino acids long. The DNA shown is the 45-base CDR3, in frame from base 1. V drops 1 base and J drops 4 bases, leaving 11 bases in between. As to this clone: Its antigen is currently not known. No clone much larger than this one lies a single base away; base qualities are absent.

The sequence links TRBV7-9 to TRBJ2-1; the D region possibly corresponds to TRBD2 (6 bases align). The sample comprised peripheral blood. This clonotype originated in a man in his fifties or sixties with acute or convalescent COVID-19. At the DNA level, the sequence is TGTGCCAGCAGCTTAGTGGCGGGACCTTACAATGAGCAGTTCTTC. Protein translation: CASSLVAGPYNEQFF. Reference TRBV7-9 and TRBJ2-1 genes cover what lies past the CDR3, so the full variable domain is DTGVSQNPRHKITKRGQNVTFRCDPISEHNRLYWYRQTLGQGPEFLTYFQNEAQLEKSRLLSDRFSAERPKGSFSTLEIQRTEQGDSAMYLCASSLVAGPYNEQFFGPGTRLTVL.